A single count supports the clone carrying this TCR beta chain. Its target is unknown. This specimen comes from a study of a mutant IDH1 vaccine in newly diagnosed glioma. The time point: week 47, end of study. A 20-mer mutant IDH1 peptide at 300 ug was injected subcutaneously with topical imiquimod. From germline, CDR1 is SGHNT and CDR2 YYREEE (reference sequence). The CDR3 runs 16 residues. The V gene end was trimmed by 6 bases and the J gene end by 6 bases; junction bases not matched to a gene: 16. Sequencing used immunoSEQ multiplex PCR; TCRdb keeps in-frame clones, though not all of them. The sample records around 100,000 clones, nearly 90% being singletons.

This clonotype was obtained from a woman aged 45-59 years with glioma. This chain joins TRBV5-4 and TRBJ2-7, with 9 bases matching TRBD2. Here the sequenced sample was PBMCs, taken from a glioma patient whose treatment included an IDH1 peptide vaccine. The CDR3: CASTSGAGGPDGEQYF. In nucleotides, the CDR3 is TGTGCCAGCACCTCAGGGGCGGGAGGGCCCGATGGCGAGCAGTACTTC.